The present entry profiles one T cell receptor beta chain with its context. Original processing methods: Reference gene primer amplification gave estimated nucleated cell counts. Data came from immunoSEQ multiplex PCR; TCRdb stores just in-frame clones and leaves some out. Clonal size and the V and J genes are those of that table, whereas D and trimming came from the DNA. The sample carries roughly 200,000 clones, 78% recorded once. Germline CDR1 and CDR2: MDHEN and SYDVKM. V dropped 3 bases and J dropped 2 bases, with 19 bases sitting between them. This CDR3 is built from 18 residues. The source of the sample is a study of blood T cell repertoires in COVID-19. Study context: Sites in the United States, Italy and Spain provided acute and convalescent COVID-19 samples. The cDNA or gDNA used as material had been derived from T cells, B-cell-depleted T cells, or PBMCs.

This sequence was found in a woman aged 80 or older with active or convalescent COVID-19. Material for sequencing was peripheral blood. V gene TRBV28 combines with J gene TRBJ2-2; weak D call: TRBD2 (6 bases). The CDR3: CASSLGLARTLNTGELFF. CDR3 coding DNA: TGTGCCAGCAGTTTGGGGCTAGCGCGAACATTAAACACCGGGGAGCTGTTTTTT.